This T cell receptor (beta chain) originates from a study of blood T cell repertoires in COVID-19. In the study overall: Samples of COVID-19 (acute and convalescent) were obtained from the United States, Italy and Spain. T cells, B-cell-depleted T cells, or PBMCs supplied cDNA or gDNA.

Data came from immunoSEQ multiplex PCR; TCRdb stores just in-frame clones and leaves some out. The sample lists about 170,000 clones, about 80% occurring once. Germline lookup yields CDR1 SGHAT and CDR2 FQNNGV. CDR3 length: 16 amino acids. The V and J ends lost 5 bases and 6 bases, in that order; junction bases with no gene match: 11. Source material: peripheral blood. This TCR was sampled from a man between 65 and 85 years old with active or convalescent COVID-19. This sequence joins TRBV11-2 and TRBJ2-1; TRBD1 aligns across 9 bases. The CDR3 DNA reads as TGTGCCAGCAGCCCCCACGGGACAGGGTTGGGCAATGAGCAGTTCTTC. It codes for CASSPHGTGLGNEQFF.